The entry that follows covers one T cell receptor (beta chain) sequence. The antigen remains undetermined. Lactation, pregnancy, other autoimmune disease or uncontrolled infection led to exclusion of patients. Orbital computed tomography, thyroid ultrasound, serum thyroxine and TRAb, and clinical symptoms together informed the diagnoses. The data are from a study of T cells in Graves' hyperthyroidism and ophthalmopathy. Template material for amplifying TCR beta CDR3 regions consisted of RNA transcripts. The TCR CDR3 first-round RT-PCR relied on the HTBI primer set. MiXCR, applied by TCRdb to the multiplex PCR reads, yields one record per CDR3 protein. The sample shows about 610,000 distinct CDR3 sequences, about a sixth of them seen only once. Study-level results: Ophthalmopathy and stable hyperthyroidism were separated by a 13 V-J model. Most clonotypes that expanded in the thyroid above 0.001 also showed up in blood.

V was cut by 0 bases and J by 5 bases, with 6 bases left in between. CDR3 length equals 13 residues. CDR1 is SGHTS and CDR2 is YDEGEE in the germline V gene. This chain connects TRBV5-8 to TRBJ2-1; a possible D gene is TRBD1 (6 bases). The clonotype was recovered from a woman between 40 and 55 years old with Graves' ophthalmopathy. The sequenced sample consisted of blood. CDR3 sequence: CASSLEGDNEQFF. CDR3 DNA sequence: TGTGCCAGCAGCTTGGAGGGGGACAATGAGCAGTTCTTC.